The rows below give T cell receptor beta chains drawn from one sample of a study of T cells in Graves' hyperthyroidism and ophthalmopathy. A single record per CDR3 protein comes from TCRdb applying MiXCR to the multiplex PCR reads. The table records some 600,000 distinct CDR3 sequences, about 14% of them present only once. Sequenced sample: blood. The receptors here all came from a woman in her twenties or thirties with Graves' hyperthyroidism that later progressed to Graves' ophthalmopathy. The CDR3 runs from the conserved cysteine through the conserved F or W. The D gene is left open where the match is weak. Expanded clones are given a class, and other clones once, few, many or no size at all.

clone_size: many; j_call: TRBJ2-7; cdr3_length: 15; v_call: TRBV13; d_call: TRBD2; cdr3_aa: CASSTLAGGRNEQYF; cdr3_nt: TGTGCCAGCAGCACCCTAGCGGGAGGGCGGAACGAGCAGTACTTC
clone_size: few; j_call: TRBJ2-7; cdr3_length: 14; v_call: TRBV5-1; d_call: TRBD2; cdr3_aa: CASSERERSYEQYF; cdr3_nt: TGCGCCAGCAGCGAGCGGGAGCGATCCTACGAGCAGTACTTC
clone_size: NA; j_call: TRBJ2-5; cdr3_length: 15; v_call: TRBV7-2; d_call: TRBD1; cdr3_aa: CASSSLGQTQETQYF; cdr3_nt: TGTGCCAGCAGCTCCCTGGGACAGACGCAAGAGACCCAGTACTTC
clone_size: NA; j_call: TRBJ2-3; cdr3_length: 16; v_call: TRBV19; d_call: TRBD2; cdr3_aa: CASSYAGGASTDTQYF; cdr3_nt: TGTGCCAGTAGCTATGCGGGGGGCGCTAGCACAGATACGCAGTATTTT
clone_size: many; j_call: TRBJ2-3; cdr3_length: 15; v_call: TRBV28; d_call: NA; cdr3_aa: CASSPRPRSQDTQYF; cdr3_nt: TGTGCCAGCAGTCCCCGCCCCAGGTCACAAGATACGCAGTATTTT
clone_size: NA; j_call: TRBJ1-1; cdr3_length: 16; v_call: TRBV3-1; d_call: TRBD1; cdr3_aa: CASSQEGTGRETEAFF; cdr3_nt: TGTGCCAGCAGCCAAGAGGGGACAGGGAGGGAAACTGAAGCTTTCTTT
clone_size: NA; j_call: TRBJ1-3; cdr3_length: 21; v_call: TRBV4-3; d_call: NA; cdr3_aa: CASSQAYNKGRQVSSGNTIYF; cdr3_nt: TGCGCCAGCAGCCAAGCCTACAACAAGGGGAGACAGGTCTCCTCTGGAAACACCATATATTTT
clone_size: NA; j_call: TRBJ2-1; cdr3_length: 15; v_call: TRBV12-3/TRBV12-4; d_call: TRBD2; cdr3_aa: CASSPLAGAGNEQFF; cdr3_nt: TGTGCCAGCAGTCCCCTAGCGGGAGCGGGCAATGAGCAGTTCTTC
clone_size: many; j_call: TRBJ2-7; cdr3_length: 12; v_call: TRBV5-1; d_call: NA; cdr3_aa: CLQGPGVYEQYF; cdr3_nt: TGCCTCCAGGGTCCGGGTGTCTACGAGCAGTACTTC
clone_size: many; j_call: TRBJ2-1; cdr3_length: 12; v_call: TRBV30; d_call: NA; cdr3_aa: CAWSRASVEQFF; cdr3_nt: TGTGCCTGGAGTCGGGCTAGCGTTGAGCAGTTCTTC
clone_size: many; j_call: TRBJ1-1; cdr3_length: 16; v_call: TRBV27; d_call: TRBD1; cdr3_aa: CASSLGTGASGTEAFF; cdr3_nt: TGTGCCAGCAGTTTGGGTACAGGGGCGTCCGGCACTGAAGCTTTCTTT
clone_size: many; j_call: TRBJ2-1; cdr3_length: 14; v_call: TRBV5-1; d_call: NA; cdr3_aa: CASRRTADTNEQFF; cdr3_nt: TGCGCCAGCAGAAGAACGGCGGACACCAATGAGCAGTTCTTC
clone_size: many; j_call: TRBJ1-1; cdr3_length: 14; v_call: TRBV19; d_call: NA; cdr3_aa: CASSQLGSDTEAFF; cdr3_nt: TGTGCCAGTAGTCAGTTAGGATCGGACACTGAAGCTTTCTTT
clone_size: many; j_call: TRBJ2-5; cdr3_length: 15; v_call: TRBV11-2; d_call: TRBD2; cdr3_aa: CASSPGLAAEGTQYF; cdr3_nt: TGTGCCAGCAGCCCGGGGCTAGCGGCGGAGGGGACCCAGTACTTC
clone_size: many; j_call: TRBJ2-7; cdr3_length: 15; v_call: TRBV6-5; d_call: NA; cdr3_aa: CASSYSPGTIYEQYF; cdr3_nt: TGTGCCAGCAGTTACTCCCCAGGGACGATCTACGAGCAGTACTTC
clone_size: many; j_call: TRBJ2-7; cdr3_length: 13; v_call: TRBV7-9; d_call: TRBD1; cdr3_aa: CASSLQGAPVQYF; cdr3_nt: TGTGCCAGCAGCCTGCAGGGGGCTCCAGTGCAGTACTTC
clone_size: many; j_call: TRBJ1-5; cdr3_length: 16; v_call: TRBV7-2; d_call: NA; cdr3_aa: CASSLVGGERGQPQHF; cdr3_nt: TGTGCCAGCAGCTTAGTCGGGGGGGAGCGGGGTCAGCCCCAGCATTTT
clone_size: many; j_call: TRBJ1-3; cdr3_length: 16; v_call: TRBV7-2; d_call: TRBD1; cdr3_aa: CASSLAGQGTGNTIYF; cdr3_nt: TGTGCCAGCAGCTTAGCCGGACAGGGGACTGGAAACACCATATATTTT
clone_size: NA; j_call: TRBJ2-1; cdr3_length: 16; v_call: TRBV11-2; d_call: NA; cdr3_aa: CASSLVILRDYNEQFF; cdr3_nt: TGTGCCAGCAGCTTAGTGATCTTACGGGACTACAATGAGCAGTTCTTC
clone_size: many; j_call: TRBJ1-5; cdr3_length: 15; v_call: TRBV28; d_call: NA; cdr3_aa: CASSTMTSGLQPQHF; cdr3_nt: TGTGCCAGCAGTACAATGACCAGCGGCTTACAGCCCCAGCATTTT